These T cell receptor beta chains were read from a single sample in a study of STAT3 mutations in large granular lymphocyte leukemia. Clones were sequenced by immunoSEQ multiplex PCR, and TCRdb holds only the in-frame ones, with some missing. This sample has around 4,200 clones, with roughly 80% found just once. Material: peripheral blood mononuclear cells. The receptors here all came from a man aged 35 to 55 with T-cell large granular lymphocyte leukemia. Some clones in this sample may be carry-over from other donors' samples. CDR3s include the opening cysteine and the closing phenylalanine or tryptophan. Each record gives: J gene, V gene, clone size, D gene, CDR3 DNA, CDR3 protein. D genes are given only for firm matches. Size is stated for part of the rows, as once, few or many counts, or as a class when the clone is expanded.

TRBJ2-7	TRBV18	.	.	TGTGCCAGCTCCCGGGACCTGGACGAGCAGTACTTC	CASSRDLDEQYF
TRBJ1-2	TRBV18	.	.	TGTGCCAGCTCACCATCCCGGGACGGGTATGGCTACACCTTC	CASSPSRDGYGYTF
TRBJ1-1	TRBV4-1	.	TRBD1	TGCGCCAGCAGCCAAGCCGACAGGGCCGCTGAAGCTTTCTTT	CASSQADRAAEAFF
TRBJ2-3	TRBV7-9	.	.	TGTGCCAGCAGCATCCTGGGGACGAATACGCAGTATTTT	CASSILGTNTQYF
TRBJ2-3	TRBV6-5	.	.	TGTGCCAGCAGTTACTCGGTGAAGGCTTCAGATACGCAGTATTTT	CASSYSVKASDTQYF
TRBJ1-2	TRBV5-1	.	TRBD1	TGCGCCAGCAGCTTTGCCCTTGCGACAGGGGACTATGGCTACACCTTC	CASSFALATGDYGYTF
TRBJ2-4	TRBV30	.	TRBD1	TGTGCCTGGAGAATACAGGGGATGGCCAAAAACATTCAGTACTTC	CAWRIQGMAKNIQYF
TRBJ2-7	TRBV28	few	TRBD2	TGTGCCAGCAGCCCTAGCGGGGGGCGGAATGAGCAGTACTTC	CASSPSGGRNEQYF
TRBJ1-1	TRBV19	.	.	TGTGCCAGTAGTAGCCGGAACACTGAAGCTTTCTTT	CASSSRNTEAFF
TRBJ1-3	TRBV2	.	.	TGTGCCAGCAGTGAAGCCATCTCTGGAAACACCATATATTTT	CASSEAISGNTIYF
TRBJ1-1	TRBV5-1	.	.	TGCGCCAGCAGCTTGGGCGATACGAGCACTGAAGCTTTCTTT	CASSLGDTSTEAFF
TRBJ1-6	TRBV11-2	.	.	TGTGCCAGCAGCTTAGGCGGAACAGCTATTTCACCCCTCCACTTT	CASSLGGTAISPLHF
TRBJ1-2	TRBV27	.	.	TGTGCCAGCAGTTTATCCGGGACGGGATCTAACTATGGCTACACCTTC	CASSLSGTGSNYGYTF
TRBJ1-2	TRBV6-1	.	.	TGTGCCAGCCAATGGCGGGACACTTATGGCTACACCTTC	CASQWRDTYGYTF
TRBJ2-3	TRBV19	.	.	TGTGCCAGTAATCGTAGGTACCCTAGCACAGATACGCAGTATTTT	CASNRRYPSTDTQYF
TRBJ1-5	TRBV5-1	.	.	TGCGCCAGCAGCTTGGGTCCGGAGTATCAGCCCCAGCATTTT	CASSLGPEYQPQHF
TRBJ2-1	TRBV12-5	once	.	TGTGCTAGTGTGGGGGGGCAGGGGTACAATGAGCAGTTCTTC	CASVGGQGYNEQFF
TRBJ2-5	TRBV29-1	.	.	TGCAGCGTTAACCAGGCGGGGACCCAGTACTTC	CSVNQAGTQYF
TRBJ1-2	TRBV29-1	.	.	TGCAGCGTTGAGGAACCGAAAGAGGGCTACACCTTC	CSVEEPKEGYTF
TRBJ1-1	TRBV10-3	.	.	TGTGCCATCAGTGAGCCCACAGGGATGAACACTGAAGCTTTCTTT	CAISEPTGMNTEAFF
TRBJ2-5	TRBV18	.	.	TGTGCCAGCTCACCATCTCAGGAAAAGACCCAGTACTTC	CASSPSQEKTQYF
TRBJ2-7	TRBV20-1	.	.	TGCAGTGCTAGGTACTACGAGCAGTACTTC	CSARYYEQYF
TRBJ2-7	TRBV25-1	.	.	TGTGCCAGCAGTGAATCTTTATTATGGGGACGGACAAACGAGCAGTACTTC	CASSESLLWGRTNEQYF
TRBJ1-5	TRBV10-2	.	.	TGCGCCACCGACACAGGGCGCGCGGGCAATCAGCCCCAGCATTTT	CATDTGRAGNQPQHF
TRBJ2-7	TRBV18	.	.	TGTGCCAGCTCAGCAGCCTACGAGCAGTACTTC	CASSAAYEQYF
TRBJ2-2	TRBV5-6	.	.	TGTGCCAGCAGCTTGGCCTACAGGGCCCGGAACACCGGGGAGCTGTTTTTT	CASSLAYRARNTGELFF
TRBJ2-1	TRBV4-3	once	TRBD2	TGCGCCAGCAGCCAAGAAAGGACTAGCTCAATTGAGCAGTTCTTC	CASSQERTSSIEQFF
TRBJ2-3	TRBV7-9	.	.	TGTGCCAGCAGCTTAGGGAGTAGTAGCTGGAGCACAGATACGCAGTATTTT	CASSLGSSSWSTDTQYF
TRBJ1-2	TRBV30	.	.	TGTGCCTGGATGTCCGGGTTTGACTATGGCTACACCTTC	CAWMSGFDYGYTF
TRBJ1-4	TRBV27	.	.	TGTGCCAGCAGTTTTCCTGGTGAAAAACTGTTTTTT	CASSFPGEKLFF
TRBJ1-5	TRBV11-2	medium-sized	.	TGTGCCAGCAGCACGTTCGCGGAGATTCGGCAGCCCCAGCATTTT	CASSTFAEIRQPQHF
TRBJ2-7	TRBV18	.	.	TGTGCCAGCTCACCGGAGGCCTACGAGCAGTACTTC	CASSPEAYEQYF
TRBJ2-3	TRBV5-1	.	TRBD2	TGCGCCAGCAGCCCTGGGAGGGAAATAGATACGCAGTATTTT	CASSPGREIDTQYF
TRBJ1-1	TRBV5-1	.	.	TGCGCCAGCAGCATCCGGACGGACATGAACACTGAAGCTTTCTTT	CASSIRTDMNTEAFF
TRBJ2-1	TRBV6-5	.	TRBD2	TGTGCCAGCAGTTTACTAGCGAACTCCTACAATGAGCAGTTCTTC	CASSLLANSYNEQFF
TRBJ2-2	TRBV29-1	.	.	TGCAGCGTATCGACGGTGAACACCGGGGAGCTGTTTTTT	CSVSTVNTGELFF